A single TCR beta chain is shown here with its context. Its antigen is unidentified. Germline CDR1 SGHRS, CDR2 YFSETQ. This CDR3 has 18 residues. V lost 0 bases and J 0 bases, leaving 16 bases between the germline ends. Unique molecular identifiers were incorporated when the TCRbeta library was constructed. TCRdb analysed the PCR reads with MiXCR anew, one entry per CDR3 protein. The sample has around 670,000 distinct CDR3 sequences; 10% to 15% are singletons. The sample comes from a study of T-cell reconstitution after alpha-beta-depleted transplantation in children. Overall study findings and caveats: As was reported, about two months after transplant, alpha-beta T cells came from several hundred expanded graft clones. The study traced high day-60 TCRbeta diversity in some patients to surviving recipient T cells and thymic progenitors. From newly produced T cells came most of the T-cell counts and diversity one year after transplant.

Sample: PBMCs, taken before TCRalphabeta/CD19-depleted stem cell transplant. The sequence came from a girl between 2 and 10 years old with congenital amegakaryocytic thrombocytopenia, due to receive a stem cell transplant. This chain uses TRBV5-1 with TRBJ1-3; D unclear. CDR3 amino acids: CASSLVAAGPNSGNTIYF. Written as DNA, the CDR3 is TGCGCCAGCAGCTTGGTAGCTGCGGGTCCGAACTCTGGAAACACCATATATTTT.